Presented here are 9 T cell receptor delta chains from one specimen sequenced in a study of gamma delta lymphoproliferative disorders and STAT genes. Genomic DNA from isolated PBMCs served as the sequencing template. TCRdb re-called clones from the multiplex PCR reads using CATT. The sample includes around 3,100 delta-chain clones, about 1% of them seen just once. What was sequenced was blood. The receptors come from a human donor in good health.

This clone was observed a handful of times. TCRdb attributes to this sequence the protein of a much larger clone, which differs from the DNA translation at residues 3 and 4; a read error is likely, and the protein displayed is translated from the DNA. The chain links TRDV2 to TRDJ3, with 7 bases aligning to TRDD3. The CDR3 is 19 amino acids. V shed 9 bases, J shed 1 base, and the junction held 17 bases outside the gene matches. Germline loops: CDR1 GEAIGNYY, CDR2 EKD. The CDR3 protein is CARGTPDTQRSWDTRQMFF. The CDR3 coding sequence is TGTGCCCGTGGCACCCCGGATACGCAAAGGTCCTGGGACACCCGACAGATGTTTTTC.

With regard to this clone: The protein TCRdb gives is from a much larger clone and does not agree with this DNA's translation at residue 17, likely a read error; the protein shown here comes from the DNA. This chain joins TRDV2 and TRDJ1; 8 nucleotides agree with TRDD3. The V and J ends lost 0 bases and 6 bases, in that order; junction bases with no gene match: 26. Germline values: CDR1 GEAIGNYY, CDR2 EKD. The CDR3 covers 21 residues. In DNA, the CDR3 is TGTGCCTGTGACACCGTTTCTACAAGAACCTCCCGGGGGATAAAAACCAATAAACTCATCTTT. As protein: CACDTVSTRTSRGIKTNKLIF.

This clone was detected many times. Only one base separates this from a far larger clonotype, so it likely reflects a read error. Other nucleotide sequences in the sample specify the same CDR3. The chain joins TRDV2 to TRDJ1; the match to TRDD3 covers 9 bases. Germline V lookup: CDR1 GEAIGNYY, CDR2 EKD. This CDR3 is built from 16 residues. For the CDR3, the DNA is TGTGCCTGTGACACCTTACTGGGGGAATACACTGATAAACTCATCTTT. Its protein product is CACDTLLGEYTDKLIF.

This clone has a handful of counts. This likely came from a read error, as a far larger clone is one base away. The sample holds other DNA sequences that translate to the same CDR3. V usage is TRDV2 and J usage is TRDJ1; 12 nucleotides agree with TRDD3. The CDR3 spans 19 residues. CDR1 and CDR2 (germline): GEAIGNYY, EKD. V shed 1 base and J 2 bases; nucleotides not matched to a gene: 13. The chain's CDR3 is CACDTLLGDTLGGTDKLIF. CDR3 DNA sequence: TGTGCCTGTGACACTCTGCTGGGGGATACGCTTGGGGGGACCGATAAACTCATCTTT.

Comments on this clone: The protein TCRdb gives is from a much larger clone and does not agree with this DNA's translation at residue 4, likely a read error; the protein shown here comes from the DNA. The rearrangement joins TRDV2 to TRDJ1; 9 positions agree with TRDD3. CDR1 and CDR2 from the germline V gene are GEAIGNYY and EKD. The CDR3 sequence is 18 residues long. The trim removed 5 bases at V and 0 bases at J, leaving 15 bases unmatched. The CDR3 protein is CACGTIDWGTSYTDKLIF. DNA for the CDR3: TGTGCCTGTGGCACAATAGACTGGGGGACTTCGTACACCGATAAACTCATCTTT.

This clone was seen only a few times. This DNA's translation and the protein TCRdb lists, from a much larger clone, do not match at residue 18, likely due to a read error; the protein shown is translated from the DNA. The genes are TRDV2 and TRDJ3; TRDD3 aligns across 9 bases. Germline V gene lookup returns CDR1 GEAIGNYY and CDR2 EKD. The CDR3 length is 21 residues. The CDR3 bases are TGTGCCTGTGACACAATAGCCGGGGATACGCGAAGCTCCTGGGACACCCGACGGATGTTTTTC. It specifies CACDTIAGDTRSSWDTRRMFF.

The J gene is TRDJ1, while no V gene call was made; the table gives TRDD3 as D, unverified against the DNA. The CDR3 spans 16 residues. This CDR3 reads CASLCLPGTGGGKLIF. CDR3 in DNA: TGTGCTTCATTGTGCCTTCCGGGAACTGGGGGGGGTAAACTCATCTTT.

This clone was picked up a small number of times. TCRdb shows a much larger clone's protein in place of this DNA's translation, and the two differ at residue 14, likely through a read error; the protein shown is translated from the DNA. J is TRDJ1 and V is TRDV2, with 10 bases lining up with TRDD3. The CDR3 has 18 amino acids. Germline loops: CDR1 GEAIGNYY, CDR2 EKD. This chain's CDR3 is CACDPVLGDPIDTNKLIF. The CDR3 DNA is TGTGCCTGTGACCCGGTACTGGGGGATCCCATTGACACCAATAAACTCATCTTT.

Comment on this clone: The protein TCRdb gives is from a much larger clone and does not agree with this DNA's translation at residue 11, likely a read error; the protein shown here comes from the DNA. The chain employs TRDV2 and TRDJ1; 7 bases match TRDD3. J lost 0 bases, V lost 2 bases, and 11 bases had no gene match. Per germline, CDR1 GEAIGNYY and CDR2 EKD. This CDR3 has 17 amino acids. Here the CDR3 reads CACDNLGGIKNTDKLIF. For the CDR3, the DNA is TGTGCCTGTGACAATCTTGGGGGAATCAAGAACACCGATAAACTCATCTTT.